What follows are 5 T cell receptor beta chains derived from one specimen sequenced in a study of T cell changes during pregnancy in multiple sclerosis. Clones were sequenced by immunoSEQ multiplex PCR, and TCRdb holds only the in-frame ones, with some missing. The table shows 35,000 to 45,000 clones, with 70% to 90% occurring only once. Here the sequenced sample was CD4+ T cells from peripheral blood mononuclear cells, taken after pregnancy. The receptors stem from a female donor with multiple sclerosis, enrolled in a pregnancy study.

The gene calls are TRBV30 and TRBJ1-2, with a possible D match to TRBD1 (6 bases). CDR1 is GTSNPN and CDR2 is SVGIG in the germline V gene (reference sequence). The CDR3 has 14 residues. In nucleotides, the CDR3 is TGTGGATGGACAGAGCAGTCTTTAGGGTATGGCTACACCTTC. It codes for CGWTEQSLGYGYTF.

This chain joins TRBV15 and TRBJ1-2; possibly TRBD1 for D (6 bases). V was pared by 6 bases and J by 8 bases, with 22 bases between. The germline gives CDR1 LNHNV, CDR2 YYDKDF (reference sequence). The CDR3 loop spans 15 amino acids. The CDR3 nucleotides are TGTGCCACCAGAGTGGACAGTAACTATCGGGGCGGCTACACCTTC. This translates into CATRVDSNYRGGYTF.

V and J are TRBV7-3 and TRBJ2-1; TRBD2 might be the D (7 bases). The CDR3 is 12 residues long. Germline assignment: CDR1 SGHTA and CDR2 FQGTGA. V lost 8 bases, J lost 9 bases, and 14 bases lay in between. The CDR3 DNA is TGTGCCAGCGGGGGGGCTGGGGGTGAGCAGTTCTTC. It translates to CASGGAGGEQFF.

This chain links TRBV10-1 with TRBJ1-1; 7 bases map to TRBD1. The CDR3 extends over 17 amino acids. After removal of 4 bases from V and 0 bases from J, the junction contained 11 bases not matched to a gene. CDR1 and CDR2 from the germline V gene are WNHNN and SYGVQD (reference sequence). CDR3 in DNA: TGCGCCAGCAGTGCCACCGACAGGGAAGAGGTGAACACTGAAGCTTTCTTT. As protein: CASSATDREEVNTEAFF.

In its sample, this clone was seen a few times. V usage is TRBV7-2 and J usage is TRBJ2-5; 9 bases map to TRBD2. CDR3 length equals 14 residues. V lost 6 bases and J lost 5; bases outside the gene matches: 7. From germline, CDR1 is SGHTA and CDR2 FQGNSA. The CDR3 sequence is CASSWSGGTETQYF. The CDR3 DNA sequence: TGTGCCAGCAGTTGGAGCGGGGGGACGGAGACCCAGTACTTC.